Shown below are 25 T cell receptor beta chains from a single sample sequenced in a study of identical twins (dated by TCRdb to the mid-2010s). The method behind the library was 5' RACE. The sequencing machine was an Illumina HiSeq 2000. TCRdb trimmed the raw reads at Q25, called clones with MiXCR and kept productive beta chains. When rows share a CDR3 protein, they turn into one entry using the most common DNA and genes. Within this sample are around 960,000 distinct CDR3 sequences, with 9% to 15% of them counted one time only. The top ten clonotypes cover about 1.6% of the sample. The same data also went into a second study, on yellow fever vaccine responses in identical twins.

Input material: PBMCs. Receptor source: a woman aged 18-29 years in good health.

This chain links TRBV28 with TRBJ2-7; the D is unclear. The length of the CDR3 is 15 residues. Germline V lookup: CDR1 MDHEN, CDR2 SYDVKM. V was trimmed by 3 bases and J by 5 bases, leaving 17 bases between them. The CDR3, as DNA: TGTGCCAGCAGTTTTGTAGGCAGTCAGTCCGACGAGCAGTACTTC. Amino acid sequence: CASSFVGSQSDEQYF.

This chain connects TRBV4-1 to TRBJ1-2; the D is unclear. Germline V gene lookup returns CDR1 MGHRA and CDR2 YSYEKL. The CDR3 runs to 11 residues. The V gene lost 1 base and the J gene lost 9 bases, with 6 bases spanning the gap. CDR3 nucleotide sequence: TGCGCCAGCAGCCAAGCTCCCAGCTACACCTTC. This encodes CASSQAPSYTF.

As to this clonotype: A read error may be the cause here, since a much bigger clone is one base away. The genes are TRBV6-6 and TRBJ2-7; TRBD2 aligns across 8 bases. The V and J ends lost 7 bases and 5 bases, in that order; junction bases with no gene match: 7. Germline V gene lookup returns CDR1 MNHNY and CDR2 SVGAGI (reference sequence). This CDR3 is 13 amino acids long. This CDR3 is CASIHKAGDEQYF. CDR3 DNA: TGTGCCAGCATCCATAAAGCGGGAGACGAGCAGTACTTC.

This clonotype was detected ten times or more. The gene calls are TRBV6-1 and TRBJ2-3; possible D gene TRBD2, 5 bases. The CDR3 sequence is 14 residues long. Germline V CDR1 and CDR2: MNHNS, SASEGT. Trimming pared 6 bases from V and 5 bases from J, leaving 15 bases between. CDR3 in DNA: TGTGCCAGCAGCTCCGGCGGGTTATTAGATACGCAGTATTTT. It encodes CASSSGGLLDTQYF.

This clonotype was seen a few times. The rearrangement uses TRBV3-1 and TRBJ2-2, with 8 bases matching TRBD2. CDR1 and CDR2 (germline): LGHDT, YNNKEL (reference sequence). J was trimmed by 6 bases and V by 7 bases; bases with no gene match: 7. The length of the CDR3 is 14 residues. The CDR3 nucleotides are TGTGCCAGCACGCCCCCTAGCGGGTCCGGGGAGCTGTTTTTT. Translating gives CASTPPSGSGELFF.

The rearrangement links TRBV24-1 to TRBJ2-1; D may be TRBD2 (5 bases). V was clipped by 3 bases and J by 1 base, with 9 bases between them. Per the germline V gene, CDR1 is KGHDR and CDR2 is SFDVKD. The CDR3 consists of 15 residues. CDR3 amino acids: CATSDDYSSYNEQFF. In DNA, the CDR3 is TGTGCCACCAGTGATGACTACAGTTCCTACAATGAGCAGTTCTTC.

About this clonotype: A much larger clone lies one base from this, so it may be a read error. V and J are TRBV29-1 and TRBJ2-3, with 14 bases that match TRBD2. The germline gives CDR1 SQVTM, CDR2 ANQGSEA. There are 13 residues in the CDR3. Trimming took 6 bases from V and 4 from J; bases not matched to a gene: 0. The CDR3 sequence is CSVGLAGADTQYF. The DNA of the CDR3 is TGCAGCGTGGGACTAGCGGGAGCAGATACGCAGTATTTT.

This clonotype was recorded a few times. J is TRBJ2-3 and V is TRBV14; D unclear. Trimming removed 4 bases at V and 2 bases at J, with 10 bases between. CDR3 size: 14 residues. The germline V gene has CDR1 SGHDN and CDR2 FVKESK. The CDR3 sequence: CASSRRAFTDTQYF. In DNA, the CDR3 is TGTGCCAGCAGCCGAAGAGCTTTCACAGATACGCAGTATTTT. Filled out from reference TRBV14 and TRBJ2-3, the complete variable domain reads EAGVTQFPSHSVIEKGQTVTLRCDPISGHDNLYWYRRVMGKEIKFLLHFVKESKQDESGMPNNRFLAERTGGTYSTLKVQPAELEDSGVYFCASSRRAFTDTQYFGPGTRLTVL.

The genes are TRBV2 and TRBJ2-7, with unresolved D. The V gene's germline CDR1 is SNHLY and CDR2 FYNNEI. The CDR3 runs to 10 residues. Trimming cost V 7 bases and J 7 bases, with 8 bases left between them. For the CDR3, the DNA is TGTGCCAGCACGCAGGTGGAGCAGTACTTC. Translating gives CASTQVEQYF.

The V and J genes are TRBV7-9 and TRBJ1-2, with D hard to call. Germline CDR1 and CDR2: SEHNR and FQNEAQ (reference sequence). CDR3 length: 15 residues. V gave up 1 base and J gave up 4 bases, with 13 bases separating them. The CDR3 sequence: CASSLGGVSFYGYTF. The DNA for the CDR3 is TGTGCCAGCAGCTTAGGCGGGGTTTCATTCTATGGCTACACCTTC.

This clonotype was seen more than once but under ten times. The rearrangement joins TRBV12-3 or TRBV12-4 to TRBJ2-2; 7 positions agree with TRBD1. With V trimmed by 8 bases and J by 5 bases, 8 bases remained unmatched. CDR3 size: 14 residues. The CDR3 nucleotides are TGTGCCAGCGGCCGACAGGGAGTTACCGGGGAGCTGTTTTTT. Protein: CASGRQGVTGELFF.

This clonotype has only a few counts. This sequence joins TRBV5-1 and TRBJ2-5, with no clear D. Germline V gene lookup returns CDR1 SGHRS and CDR2 YFSETQ. The CDR3 sequence is 13 residues long. Trimming left V 6 bases short and J 5 bases short, with 14 bases between. The CDR3 DNA reads as TGCGCCAGCAAGCCGGGTGCTGAGGAGACCCAGTACTTC. This translates into CASKPGAEETQYF.

This clonotype was recorded a few times. The V and J genes are TRBV5-1 and TRBJ2-1; D possibly matches TRBD1 or TRBD2 (5 bases each). V was clipped by 0 bases and J by 6 bases, with 10 bases between them. The CDR3 length is 14 residues. Looked up from germline, CDR1 is SGHRS and CDR2 is YFSETQ. Here the CDR3 DNA reads TGCGCCAGCAGCTTGGGGGGACCGATCAATGAGCAGTTCTTC. Amino acids: CASSLGGPINEQFF.

This clonotype was detected only a few times. The CDR3 sequence is CAISVEREGSTTYNEQFF. CDR3 coding DNA: TGTGCCATCAGTGTCGAGCGGGAGGGCTCGACGACCTACAATGAGCAGTTCTTC. V usage is TRBV10-3 and J usage is TRBJ2-1, with 10 bases identical to TRBD2. V was pared by 4 bases and J by 2 bases, with 11 bases of the junction left unmatched. The CDR3 runs 18 residues. Per germline, CDR1 ENHRY and CDR2 SYGVKD.

This clonotype showed up just a few times. V is TRBV5-1 and J is TRBJ1-1, with a weak D call TRBD1 (5 bases). Germline values: CDR1 SGHRS, CDR2 YFSETQ. The CDR3 contains 16 residues. V was cut by 4 bases and J by 5 bases, with 21 bases left in between. In DNA, the CDR3 is TGCGCCAGCAGCCTGGGACGCCTAGGGCTGAGGACTGAAGCTTTCTTT. The encoded protein is CASSLGRLGLRTEAFF. The full variable domain, rest sourced from reference TRBV5-1 and TRBJ1-1, is KAGVTQTPRYLIKTRGQQVTLSCSPISGHRSVSWYQQTPGQGLQFLFEYFSETQRNKGNFPGRFSGRQFSNSRSEMNVSTLELGDSALYLCASSLGRLGLRTEAFFGQGTRLTVV.

This clonotype was observed a handful of times. V usage is TRBV6-5 and J usage is TRBJ2-1; D gene ambiguous. The CDR3 spans 13 residues. The germline gives CDR1 MNHEY, CDR2 SVGAGI. Trimming removed 0 bases at V and 6 bases at J, with 6 bases between. The CDR3 DNA is TGTGCCAGCAGTTACTCTGAGGTCAATGAGCAGTTCTTC. Its protein is CASSYSEVNEQFF.

In its sample, this clonotype was seen a few times. The chain links TRBV12-3 or TRBV12-4 to TRBJ2-3; 10 bases are a match to TRBD2. V lost 3 bases, J lost 4 bases, and 4 bases stayed unmatched. The CDR3 runs to 15 residues. DNA for the CDR3: TGTGCCAGCAGTTTTACTAGCGGGATTGCAGATACGCAGTATTTT. Its protein product is CASSFTSGIADTQYF.

V and J are TRBV24-1 and TRBJ2-1; TRBD2 is a possible D gene (5 bases). Germline V lookup: CDR1 KGHDR, CDR2 SFDVKD. The CDR3 is 15 residues long. V lost 1 base and J lost 8, with 14 bases in between. In nucleotides, the CDR3 is TGTGCCACCAGTGATTTCTCGGTTGAGGGAGATGAGCAGTTCTTC. Its protein product is CATSDFSVEGDEQFF.

There are a few counts of this clonotype. This chain uses TRBV29-1 with TRBJ1-1; the match to TRBD1 covers 8 bases. The junction had 6 bases not matched to a gene; V was cut back by 0 bases and J by 6 bases. Germline assignment: CDR1 SQVTM and CDR2 ANQGSEA. This CDR3 spans 14 amino acids. The DNA for the CDR3 is TGCAGCGTTGAAGATCTTGCGACAGGGGCTGAAGCTTTCTTT. Its translation is CSVEDLATGAEAFF.

This clonotype showed up many times. CDR3 coding DNA: TGCGCCAGCAGCCAAGAAGGGCGCTATGGCTACACCTTC. Translation gives CASSQEGRYGYTF. The chain carries TRBV4-1 and TRBJ1-2; D remains ambiguous. The CDR3 sequence is 13 residues long. Between the trimmed V and J ends, which lost 0 bases and 4 bases, there was a span of 6 bases. Germline assignment: CDR1 MGHRA and CDR2 YSYEKL.

The CDR3 protein is CASRPDSADFYNEQFF. CDR3 nucleotide sequence: TGTGCCAGCAGACCCGATTCGGCGGACTTCTACAATGAGCAGTTCTTC. The chain carries TRBV7-9 and TRBJ2-1; D is perhaps TRBD2 (5 bases). The CDR3 consists of 16 residues. V lost 6 bases and J 3 bases, leaving 18 bases between the germline ends. The germline CDR1 and CDR2 sequences are SEHNR and FQNEAQ (reference sequence).

This clonotype showed up many times. The CDR3 nucleotides are TGCGGATGCGGGAGGTTCTCTGGAAACACCATATATTTT. Translation: CGCGRFSGNTIYF. The chain couples TRBV20-1 to TRBJ1-3; D not resolved. Germline values: CDR1 DFQATT, CDR2 SNEGSKA (reference sequence). The CDR3 has 13 amino acids.

Many counts were recorded for this clonotype. The chain recombines TRBV10-3 with TRBJ2-2, with unresolved D. Germline assignment: CDR1 ENHRY and CDR2 SYGVKD. Trimming removed 2 bases at V and 4 bases at J, with 5 bases between. CDR3 length: 13 residues. The CDR3 region has the DNA TGTGCCATCAGTGAGGGGATCACCGGGGAGCTGTTTTTT. Translated: CAISEGITGELFF.

This clonotype was recorded a few times. CDR3 coding DNA: TGCAGTGCTCGGGGACAGGGGAAACGGGAAAAACTGTTTTTT. Its translation: CSARGQGKREKLFF. The chain combines TRBV20-1 with TRBJ1-4; TRBD1 matches 10 bases. There are 14 residues in the CDR3. V gave up 5 bases and J gave up 8 bases; unmatched junction bases: 8. Germline loops: CDR1 DFQATT, CDR2 SNEGSKA (reference sequence).

This clonotype has just a few counts. This sequence joins TRBV6-5 and TRBJ2-7, with TRBD2 matching over 7 bases. The CDR3 is made up of 13 amino acids. Germline loops: CDR1 MNHEY, CDR2 SVGAGI. V shed 4 bases and J 6 bases; nucleotides not matched to a gene: 6. CDR3 sequence: CASSSPGGREQYV. The CDR3 coding sequence is TGTGCCAGCAGTTCGCCGGGGGGACGCGAGCAGTACGTC.